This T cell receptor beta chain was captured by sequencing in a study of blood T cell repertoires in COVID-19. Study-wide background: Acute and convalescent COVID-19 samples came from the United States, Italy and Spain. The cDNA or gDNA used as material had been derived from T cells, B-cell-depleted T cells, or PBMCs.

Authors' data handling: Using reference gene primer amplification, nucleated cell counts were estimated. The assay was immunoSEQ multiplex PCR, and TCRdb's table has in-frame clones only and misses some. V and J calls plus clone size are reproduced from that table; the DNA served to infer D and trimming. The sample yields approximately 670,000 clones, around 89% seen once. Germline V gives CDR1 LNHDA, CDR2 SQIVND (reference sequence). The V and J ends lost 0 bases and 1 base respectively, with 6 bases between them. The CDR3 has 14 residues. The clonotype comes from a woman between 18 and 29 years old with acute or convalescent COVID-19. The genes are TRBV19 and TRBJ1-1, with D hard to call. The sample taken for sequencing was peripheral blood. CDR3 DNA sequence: TGTGCCAGTAGTATAGATCGACAGAACACTGAAGCTTTCTTT. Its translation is CASSIDRQNTEAFF.